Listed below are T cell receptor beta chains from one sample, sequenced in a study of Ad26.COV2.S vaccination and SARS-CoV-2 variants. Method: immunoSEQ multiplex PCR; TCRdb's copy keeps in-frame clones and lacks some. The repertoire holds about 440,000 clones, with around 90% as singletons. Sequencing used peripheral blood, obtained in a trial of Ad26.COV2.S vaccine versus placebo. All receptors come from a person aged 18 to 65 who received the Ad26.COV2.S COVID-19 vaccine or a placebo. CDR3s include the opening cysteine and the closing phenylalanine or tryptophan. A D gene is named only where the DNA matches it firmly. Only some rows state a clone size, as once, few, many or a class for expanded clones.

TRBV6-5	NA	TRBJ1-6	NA	TGTGCCAGCAGGAAGGACAGCGGGAATAATTCACCCCTCCACTTT	CASRKDSGNNSPLHF
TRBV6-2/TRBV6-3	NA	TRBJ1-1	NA	TGTGCCAGCAGTCGCGCAACCTCTCGGTTCCGGGGAAACACTGAAGCTTTCTTT	CASSRATSRFRGNTEAFF
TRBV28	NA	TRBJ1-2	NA	TGTGCCAGCAGTTTGCAGGGAGGCGGCTACACCTTC	CASSLQGGGYTF
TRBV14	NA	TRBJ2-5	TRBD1	TGTGCCAGCAGCTTCACGACAGGGCCAAGGGAGACCCAGTACTTC	CASSFTTGPRETQYF
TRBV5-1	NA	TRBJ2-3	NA	TGCGCCAGCAGCTTGGTGTCATCTAGCACAGATACGCAGTATTTT	CASSLVSSSTDTQYF
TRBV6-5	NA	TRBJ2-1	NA	TGTGCCAGCAGGGGATATCAAACCTACAATGAGCAGTTCTTC	CASRGYQTYNEQFF
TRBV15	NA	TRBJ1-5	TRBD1	TGTGCCACCAGCAAGGCCGGACAGGCCGGTCAGCCCCAGCATTTT	CATSKAGQAGQPQHF
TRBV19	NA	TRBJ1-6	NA	TGTGCCAGTAGTATGGGGCAGCCCAATTCACCCCTCCACTTT	CASSMGQPNSPLHF
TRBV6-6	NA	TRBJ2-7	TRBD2	TGTGCCAGCAGTTATGCTAGCGGGAGCTCCTACGAGCAGTACTTC	CASSYASGSSYEQYF
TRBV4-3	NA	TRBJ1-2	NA	TGCGCCAGCAGCCAAAGGTTGGGAACATCTCCCCTCTATGGCTACACCTTC	CASSQRLGTSPLYGYTF
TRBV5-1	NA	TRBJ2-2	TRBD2	TGCGCCAGCAGCTTGAGCGCGGGAGCGGCCGGGGAGCTGTTTTTT	CASSLSAGAAGELFF
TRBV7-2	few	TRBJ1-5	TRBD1	TGTGCCAGCAGCTACAGGGGTGAGGGTCAGCCCCAGCATTTT	CASSYRGEGQPQHF
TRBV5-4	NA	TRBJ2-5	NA	TGTGCCAGCAGCCTTGGGGCCCAAGAGACCCAGTACTTC	CASSLGAQETQYF
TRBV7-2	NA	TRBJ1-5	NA	TGTGCCACCGCAGCAGCTAATAGCAATCAGCCCCAGCATTTT	CATAAANSNQPQHF
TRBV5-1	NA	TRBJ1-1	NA	TGCGCCAGCAGCTCCCAGGGGAGTGGGACTGAAGCTTTCTTT	CASSSQGSGTEAFF
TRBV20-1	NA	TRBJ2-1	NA	TGCAGTGCCAGTCGGGGCAATGAGCAGTTCTTC	CSASRGNEQFF
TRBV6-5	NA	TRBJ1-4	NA	TGTGCCAGCAGTCCCATCGGTGAAAAACTGTTTTTT	CASSPIGEKLFF
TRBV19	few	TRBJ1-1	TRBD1	TGTGCCAGTAGGGCCCGGGGGACAGCTAACACTGAAGCTTTCTTT	CASRARGTANTEAFF
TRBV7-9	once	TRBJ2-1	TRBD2	TGTGCCAGCAGCCCAAGCGGGAGCAATGAGCAGTTCTTC	CASSPSGSNEQFF
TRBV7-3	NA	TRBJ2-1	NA	TGTGCCAGCAGCAACGGGGTGCCCCCGGTATCCGTCTTC	CASSNGVPPVSVF
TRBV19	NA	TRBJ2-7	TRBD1	TGTGCCAGTAGTACGATGACAGGGTCCGTCTACGAGCAGTACTTC	CASSTMTGSVYEQYF
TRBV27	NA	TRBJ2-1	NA	TGTGCCAGCACCCCCGGGCGGGAAAGGAATGAGCAGTTCTTC	CASTPGRERNEQFF
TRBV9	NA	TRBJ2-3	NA	TGTGCCAGCTCGTCGGGTGGCACAGATACGCAGTATTTT	CASSSGGTDTQYF
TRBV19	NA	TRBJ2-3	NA	TGTGCCAGTAGTATTATGGGGGCGTCCACAGATACGCAGTATTTT	CASSIMGASTDTQYF
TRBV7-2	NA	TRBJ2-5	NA	TGTGCCAGCAGCTATGGGTTTTCGGCTCAAGAGACCCAGTACTTC	CASSYGFSAQETQYF
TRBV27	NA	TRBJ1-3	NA	TGTGCCAGCAGTTTACAGGGAACCTCTGGAAACACCATATATTTT	CASSLQGTSGNTIYF
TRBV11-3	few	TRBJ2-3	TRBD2	TGTGCCAGCAGCTTAGGGTGGCGGGAGCGCGAAGATACGCAGTATTTT	CASSLGWREREDTQYF
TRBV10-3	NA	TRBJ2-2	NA	TGTGCCATCAGTGAACCCGGGTGGGAGCTGTTTTTT	CAISEPGWELFF
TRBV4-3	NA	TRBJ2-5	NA	TGCGCCAGCAGCCAAGGGCTAGCGCCCCAAGAGACCCAGTACTTC	CASSQGLAPQETQYF
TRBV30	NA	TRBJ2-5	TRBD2	TGTGCCTGGAGTGTGGCGCGGGAGATTGAGACCCAGTACTTC	CAWSVAREIETQYF
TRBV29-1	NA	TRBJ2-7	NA	TGCAGCGTAAAAAGTGCCGGGGTTCCCGAGCAGTACTTC	CSVKSAGVPEQYF
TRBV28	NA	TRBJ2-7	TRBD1	TGTGCCAGCAGTTCGCCCGGGACAGGACTGCGCTACGAGCAGTACTTC	CASSSPGTGLRYEQYF
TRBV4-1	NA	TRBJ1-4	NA	TGCGCCAGCAGCCAACTAGTCGTTGAAAAACTGTTTTTT	CASSQLVVEKLFF
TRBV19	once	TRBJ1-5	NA	TGTGCCAGCCAGAACCCAGGCAGGGGTCAGCCCCAGCATTTT	CASQNPGRGQPQHF
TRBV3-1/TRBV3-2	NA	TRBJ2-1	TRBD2	TGTGCCAGCAGCGTACTAGCGGGTTGGAATGAGCAGTTCTTC	CASSVLAGWNEQFF
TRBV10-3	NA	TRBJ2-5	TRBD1	TGTGCCATCAGCAAGGGACAGATACAAGAGACCCAGTACTTC	CAISKGQIQETQYF
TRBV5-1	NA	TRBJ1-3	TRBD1	TGCGCCAGCAGCTTGGGGAGACAGGGAGGAAACACCATATATTTT	CASSLGRQGGNTIYF
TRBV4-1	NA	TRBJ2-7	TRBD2	TGCGCCAGCAGCCATGAGAAGCAACTAGCGGGTAGCTCCTACGAGCAGTACTTC	CASSHEKQLAGSSYEQYF